This entry lists 29 T cell receptor beta chains sequenced from one sample in a study of shared clonotypes between healthy human individuals (dated by TCRdb to the early 2020s). CD8 naive samples were obtained by positive selection for CCR7 among CD45RO-negative cells, yielding a CD45RA+CCR7+ population from which TemRA cells were excluded. The protocol used for the library was the immunoSEQ multiplex PCR assay. In its TCRdb copy, this immuneACCESS table keeps in-frame sequences only and misses some clones. Where compared with another copy, unresolved V genes explain less than half of these, and the others have no known cause. For this sample there are around 2.1 million clones; about 93% appear just once. The ten largest clonotypes hold under 2% of the sample. Sequenced sample: naive CD8+ T cells from PBMCs. The cell subset or site label here, explained by the study, means: CD45RA+CCR7+. These receptors were obtained from a man aged 18 to 29 in good health. Some clones in this sample may be carry-over from other donors' samples.

The rearrangement uses TRBV4-1 and TRBJ2-6; D possibly corresponds to TRBD1 (6 bases). The CDR3 contains 16 residues. The V gene lost 4 bases and the J gene lost 3 bases, with 13 bases spanning the gap. Germline CDR1 reads MGHRA; CDR2 reads YSYEKL. CDR3: CASSPQQGGGANVLTF. The CDR3 DNA sequence: TGCGCCAGCAGCCCTCAACAGGGTGGTGGGGCCAACGTCCTGACTTTC.

This clone was seen more than once but under ten times. The chain is built from TRBV2 and TRBJ1-5; possible D gene TRBD1, 6 bases. The CDR3 runs 14 residues. V was shortened by 5 bases and J by 8 bases, with 16 bases between the two germline ends. From germline, CDR1 is SNHLY and CDR2 FYNNEI. For the CDR3, the DNA is TGTGCCAGCAGTTCCGTTAGGGGGAGAGAGCCCCAGCATTTT. Its protein product is CASSSVRGREPQHF.

The chain uses TRBV11-2 and TRBJ2-2, with D maybe TRBD1 (5 bases). Per the germline V gene, CDR1 is SGHAT and CDR2 is FQNNGV. The CDR3 loop spans 17 amino acids. V lost 5 bases to trimming and J lost 7 bases, with 23 bases between them. CDR3 coding DNA: TGTGCCAGCAGCCCCCCCCATTCCCAGGGTAGAGGCGGGGAGCTGTTTTTT. It translates to CASSPPHSQGRGGELFF.

This chain links TRBV7-8 with TRBJ2-1; 8 nucleotides agree with TRBD2. J lost 6 bases, V lost 1 base, and 8 bases had no gene match. CDR3 length: 16 amino acids. Germline-derived CDR1 and CDR2 are SGHVS and FQNEAQ. The CDR3 spells CASSLGSAGVINEQFF. The CDR3 nucleotides read TGTGCCAGCAGCTTAGGATCAGCGGGAGTCATCAATGAGCAGTTCTTC.

The V and J genes are TRBV7-9 and TRBJ2-2, with 9 bases fitting TRBD1. Germline lookup yields CDR1 SEHNR and CDR2 FQNEAQ (reference sequence). Losses at the gene ends were 7 bases for V and 5 bases for J; bases not matched to a gene: 17. The CDR3 is made up of 18 amino acids. CDR3 sequence reads: CASIYPMGRTGATGELFF. The CDR3 DNA sequence: TGTGCCAGCATCTACCCCATGGGTAGGACAGGGGCAACCGGGGAGCTGTTTTTT.

The V and J genes are TRBV19 and TRBJ1-5, with a tentative D call TRBD1 (6 bases). The germline CDR1 and CDR2 sequences are LNHDA and SQIVND (reference sequence). This CDR3 contains 17 residues. V shed 5 bases and J shed 6 bases, with 23 bases lying between them. The CDR3: CASSVLANTGWGQPQHF. CDR3 nucleotides: TGTGCCAGTAGTGTCTTGGCCAACACAGGGTGGGGTCAGCCCCAGCATTTT.

The rearrangement links TRBV6-6 to TRBJ2-1; TRBD1 is a possible D gene (6 bases). Trimming removed 6 bases at V and 9 bases at J, with 15 bases between. The CDR3 sequence is 13 residues long. Germline loops: CDR1 MNHNY, CDR2 SVGAGI (reference sequence). In DNA form, the CDR3 reads TGTGCCAGCAGCCTACTCCAGACAGGTGAGCAGTTCTTC. This translates into CASSLLQTGEQFF.

This rearrangement joins TRBV10-3 to TRBJ2-3, with D maybe TRBD1 (6 bases). Trimming cost V 0 bases and J 2 bases, with 9 bases left between them. The germline V gene encodes CDR1 ENHRY and CDR2 SYGVKD. The CDR3 runs to 15 residues. CDR3 bases: TGTGCCATCAGTGAGTCGGGACATATCACAGATACGCAGTATTTT. Amino acid sequence: CAISESGHITDTQYF.

The chain employs TRBV28 and TRBJ2-7, with D hard to call. V dropped 7 bases and J dropped 5 bases, with 15 bases sitting between them. The CDR3 contains 13 residues. Germline-derived CDR1 and CDR2 are MDHEN and SYDVKM. The CDR3: CASTPGGVHEQYF. The CDR3 DNA follows: TGTGCCAGCACCCCCGGCGGCGTCCACGAGCAGTACTTC.

This chain connects TRBV6-5 to TRBJ1-1; D remains ambiguous. V lost 0 bases, J lost 1 base, and 12 bases lay in between. Germline-derived CDR1 and CDR2 are MNHEY and SVGAGI. The CDR3 is made up of 16 amino acids. In DNA, the CDR3 is TGTGCCAGCAGTTACTCGAAACGTCCGGGGAACACTGAAGCTTTCTTT. Residues: CASSYSKRPGNTEAFF.

The V call is TRBV30, the J call TRBJ1-2; 10 bases fit TRBD1. J lost 6 bases, V lost 2 bases, and 6 bases had no gene match. CDR1 GTSNPN and CDR2 SVGIG come from the germline V gene (reference sequence). The CDR3 totals 14 residues. The CDR3 here is CAWSFRDRGDGYTF. For the CDR3, the DNA is TGTGCCTGGAGTTTCCGGGACAGGGGCGATGGCTACACCTTC. The entire variable domain, with the rest obtained from reference TRBV30 and TRBJ1-2, is as follows: SQTIHQWPATLVQPVGSPLSLECTVEGTSNPNLYWYRQAAGRGLQLLFYSVGIGQISSEVPQNLSASRPQDRQFILSSKKLLLSDSGFYLCAWSFRDRGDGYTFGSGTRLTVV.

On this clone: Other DNA sequences in this sample translate to the same CDR3. The gene calls are TRBV6-5 and TRBJ1-5; the D is unclear. Trimming removed 2 bases from V and 3 bases from J, with 11 bases in between. Germline values: CDR1 MNHEY, CDR2 SVGAGI. The CDR3 runs 15 residues. The CDR3, as DNA: TGTGCCAGCAGTTACAGGGCAGGCTCCAATCAGCCCCAGCATTTT. Protein product: CASSYRAGSNQPQHF.

The chain carries TRBV10-3 and TRBJ1-1; TRBD1 might be the D (6 bases). Germline-derived CDR1 and CDR2 are ENHRY and SYGVKD. This CDR3 has 16 amino acids. Trimming took off 0 bases at V and 5 bases at J, with 16 bases between the two ends. The CDR3 nucleotides are TGTGCCATCAGTGAGTCGACGGGGGGCGGTTGGACTGAAGCTTTCTTT. It is translated as CAISESTGGGWTEAFF.

The chain joins TRBV11-2 to TRBJ1-2, with 8 bases lining up with TRBD1. Unmatched junction bases numbered 13, after V lost 0 bases and J lost 1 base. This CDR3 has 19 amino acids. The germline CDR1 and CDR2 sequences are SGHAT and FQNNGV. The CDR3 DNA is TGTGCCAGCAGCTTAGAGGGCGGACAGGGTAGGGGGTATAACTATGGCTACACCTTC. This gives the protein CASSLEGGQGRGYNYGYTF. Combining the CDR3 with reference TRBV11-2 and TRBJ1-2 gives the whole variable domain EAGVAQSPRYKIIEKRQSVAFWCNPISGHATLYWYQQILGQGPKLLIQFQNNGVVDDSQLPKDRFSAERLKGVDSTLKIQPAKLEDSAVYLCASSLEGGQGRGYNYGYTFGSGTRLTVV.

CDR3 in DNA: TGTGCCTGGAGTGTACCCAGGCGGGGCTACACCTTC. Its protein product is CAWSVPRRGYTF. J is TRBJ1-2 and V is TRBV30; D gene uncertain. Germline V gives CDR1 GTSNPN, CDR2 SVGIG (reference sequence). With 0 bases removed from V and 8 bases from J, the gap between germline ends came to 10 bases. CDR3 size: 12 residues.

V gene TRBV4-1 combines with J gene TRBJ2-1; maybe TRBD1 (6 bases). Germline V gene sequence: CDR1 MGHRA, CDR2 YSYEKL. This CDR3 spans 17 amino acids. Trimming stripped 1 base from V and 0 bases from J, with 13 bases between. The CDR3 loop reads CASSQGGQSFSYNEQFF. CDR3 nucleotide sequence: TGCGCCAGCAGCCAAGGGGGGCAGAGTTTCTCCTACAATGAGCAGTTCTTC.

The V call is TRBV30, the J call TRBJ2-5; D tentatively fits TRBD1 or TRBD2 (5 bases each). The J call may be mistaken, given a closer DNA end match to TRBJ2-7. The CDR3 runs to 11 residues. The V gene's germline CDR1 is GTSNPN and CDR2 SVGIG (reference sequence). Here the CDR3 reads CAWGTSYEQYF. CDR3 coding DNA: TGTGCCTGGGGGACCTCCTACGAGCAGTACTTC.

The CDR3 sequence is CASSYWGWQGAGELFF. CDR3 DNA sequence: TGTGCCAGCAGCTATTGGGGGTGGCAGGGGGCCGGGGAGCTGTTTTTT. J is TRBJ2-2 and V is TRBV7-2; 7 bases agree with TRBD1. V shed 4 bases, J shed 6 bases, and the junction held 11 bases outside the gene matches. The CDR3 contains 16 residues. From germline, CDR1 is SGHTA and CDR2 FQGNSA. The full variable domain, completed using reference TRBV7-2 and TRBJ2-2, is GAGVSQSPSNKVTEKGKDVELRCDPISGHTALYWYRQSLGQGLEFLIYFQGNSAPDKSGLPSDRFSAERTGGSVSTLTIQRTQQEDSAVYLCASSYWGWQGAGELFFGEGSRLTVL.

V gene TRBV14 combines with J gene TRBJ2-7; 10 bases align to TRBD2. CDR3 size: 14 residues. J lost 7 bases, V lost 6 bases, and 9 bases had no gene match. Per germline, CDR1 SGHDN and CDR2 FVKESK. CDR3 sequence reads: CASRPAGGPIEQYF. DNA for the CDR3: TGTGCCAGCAGACCAGCGGGAGGGCCTATTGAGCAGTACTTC.

The chain links TRBV6-1 to TRBJ2-2, with D unresolved. The V end was cut by 6 bases, the J end by 7 bases, with 6 bases between. The CDR3 is 11 amino acids. Germline values: CDR1 MNHNS, CDR2 SASEGT. This chain's CDR3 is CASRRVGELFF. CDR3 DNA sequence: TGTGCCAGCAGAAGGGTCGGGGAGCTGTTTTTT.

This rearrangement joins TRBV28 to TRBJ2-1; D remains ambiguous. The length of the CDR3 is 11 residues. With 6 bases removed from V and 7 bases from J, the gap between germline ends came to 7 bases. In germline, CDR1 is MDHEN, CDR2 SYDVKM. Here the CDR3 DNA reads TGTGCCAGCAGGGACCTAAATGAGCAGTTCTTC. Protein product: CASRDLNEQFF.

The genes are TRBV15 and TRBJ2-7, with 11 bases that match TRBD1. Germline-derived CDR1 and CDR2 are LNHNV and YYDKDF (reference sequence). V lost 1 base to trimming and J lost 5 bases; unmatched junction nucleotides: 4. The CDR3 totals 15 residues. In DNA form, the CDR3 reads TGTGCCACCAGCAGAGGAGGGACAGGGGGGGACGAGCAGTACTTC. It translates to CATSRGGTGGDEQYF.

This clone has just one count. The chain recombines TRBV9 with TRBJ2-5; 8 positions match TRBD1. Germline-derived CDR1 and CDR2 are SGDLS and YYNGEE. This CDR3 comprises 16 residues. The V gene end was trimmed by 0 bases and the J gene end by 5 bases; junction bases not matched to a gene: 9. The CDR3: CASSVEGRTGYETQYF. CDR3 DNA sequence: TGTGCCAGCAGCGTAGAGGGTAGGACAGGGTATGAGACCCAGTACTTC.

V and J are TRBV5-4 and TRBJ2-7, with D perhaps TRBD1 (7 bases). Trimming shortened V by 2 bases and J by 3 bases, and 15 bases separated the two germline ends. Looked up from germline, CDR1 is SGHNT and CDR2 is YYREEE (reference sequence). The CDR3 totals 15 residues. The CDR3 bases are TGTGCCAGCAGCTTCTCAGGGGGAGGTAACTACGAGCAGTACTTC. Protein product: CASSFSGGGNYEQYF.

The chain joins TRBV28 to TRBJ2-2; D is ambiguous. This CDR3 comprises 16 residues. Germline loops: CDR1 MDHEN, CDR2 SYDVKM. V lost 4 bases to trimming and J lost 3 bases, with 15 bases between them. The CDR3 loop reads CASSSLTKTDTGELFF. DNA of the CDR3: TGTGCCAGCAGTTCCCTGACCAAGACGGACACCGGGGAGCTGTTTTTT.

In regard to this clone: Other DNA sequences in this sample translate to the same CDR3. This chain joins TRBV7-2 and TRBJ2-7; no firm D call. Trimming removed 1 base at V and 0 bases at J, with 1 base between. The CDR3 is 12 amino acids. Germline CDR1 is SGHTA and CDR2 is FQGNSA. CDR3 bases: TGTGCCAGCAGCTTAGTCTCCTACGAGCAGTACTTC. As protein: CASSLVSYEQYF.

The J gene is TRBJ2-7, the V gene TRBV30, with 8 bases identical to TRBD1. Germline lookup yields CDR1 GTSNPN and CDR2 SVGIG (reference sequence). V was pared by 1 base and J by 0 bases, with 5 bases of the junction left unmatched. CDR3 length: 15 amino acids. The chain's CDR3 is CAWSERTGNSYEQYF. The CDR3 DNA is TGTGCCTGGAGTGAAAGGACAGGGAACTCCTACGAGCAGTACTTC.

V is TRBV27 and J is TRBJ2-7, with D possibly TRBD1 on 5 matching bases. The CDR3 runs to 16 residues. Between the trimmed V and J ends, which lost 4 bases and 2 bases, there was a span of 18 bases. The germline gives CDR1 MNHEY, CDR2 SMNVEV (reference sequence). The CDR3 loop is CASSSKMTVTAYEQYF. The DNA for the CDR3 is TGTGCCAGCAGTTCAAAAATGACAGTTACTGCCTACGAGCAGTACTTC.

The CDR3 reads CASRRLVAGELFF. The CDR3 DNA reads TGTGCCAGCAGACGACTAGTCGCCGGGGAGCTGTTTTTT. This chain connects TRBV11-2 to TRBJ2-2, with D possibly matching TRBD2 (6 bases). This CDR3 region has 13 residues. The V gene lost 6 bases and the J gene lost 6 bases, with 11 bases spanning the gap. Per germline, CDR1 SGHAT and CDR2 FQNNGV.